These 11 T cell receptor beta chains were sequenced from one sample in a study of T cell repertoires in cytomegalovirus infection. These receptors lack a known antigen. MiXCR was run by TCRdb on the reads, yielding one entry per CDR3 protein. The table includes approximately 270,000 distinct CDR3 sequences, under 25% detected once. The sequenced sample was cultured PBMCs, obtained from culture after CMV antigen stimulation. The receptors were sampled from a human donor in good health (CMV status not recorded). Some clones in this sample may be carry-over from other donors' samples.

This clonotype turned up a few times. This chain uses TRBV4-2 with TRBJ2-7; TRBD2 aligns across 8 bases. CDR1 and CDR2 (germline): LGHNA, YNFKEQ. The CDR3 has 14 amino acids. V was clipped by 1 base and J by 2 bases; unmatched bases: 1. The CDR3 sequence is CASSQAGGPYEQYF. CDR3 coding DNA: TGTGCCAGCAGCCAAGCGGGAGGGCCCTACGAGCAGTACTTC.

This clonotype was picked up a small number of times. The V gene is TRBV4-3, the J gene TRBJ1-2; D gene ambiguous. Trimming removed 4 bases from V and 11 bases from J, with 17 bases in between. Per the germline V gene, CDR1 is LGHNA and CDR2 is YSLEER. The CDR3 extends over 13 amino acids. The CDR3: CASSPRSSDTYTF. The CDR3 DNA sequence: TGCGCCAGCAGCCCGAGGAGTTCAGACACATACACCTTC.

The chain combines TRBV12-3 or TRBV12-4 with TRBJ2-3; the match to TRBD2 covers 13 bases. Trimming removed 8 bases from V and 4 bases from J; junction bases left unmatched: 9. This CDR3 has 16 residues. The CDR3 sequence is CASRTSGRERSDTQYF. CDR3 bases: TGTGCCAGCCGGACTAGCGGGAGAGAGCGGTCAGATACGCAGTATTTT.

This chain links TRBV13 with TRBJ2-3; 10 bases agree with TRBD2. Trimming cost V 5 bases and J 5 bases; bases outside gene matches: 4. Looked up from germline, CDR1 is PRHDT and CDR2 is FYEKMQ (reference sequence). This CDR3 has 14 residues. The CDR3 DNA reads TGTGCCAGCAGCCCCCGGACTAGCGGAGATACGCAGTATTTT. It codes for CASSPRTSGDTQYF.

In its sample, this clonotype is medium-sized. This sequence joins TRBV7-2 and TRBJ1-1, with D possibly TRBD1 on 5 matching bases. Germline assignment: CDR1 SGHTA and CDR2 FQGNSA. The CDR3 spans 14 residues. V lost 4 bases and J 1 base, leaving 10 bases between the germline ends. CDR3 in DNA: TGTGCCAGCAGCTCCGGGGGGACGAACACTGAAGCTTTCTTT. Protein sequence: CASSSGGTNTEAFF.

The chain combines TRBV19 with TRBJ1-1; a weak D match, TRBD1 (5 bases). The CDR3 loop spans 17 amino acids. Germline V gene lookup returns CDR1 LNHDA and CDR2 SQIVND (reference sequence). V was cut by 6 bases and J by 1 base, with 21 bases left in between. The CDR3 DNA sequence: TGTGCCAGTAGCCCGACCCCCCAGGGAACCTCGAACACTGAAGCTTTCTTT. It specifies CASSPTPQGTSNTEAFF.

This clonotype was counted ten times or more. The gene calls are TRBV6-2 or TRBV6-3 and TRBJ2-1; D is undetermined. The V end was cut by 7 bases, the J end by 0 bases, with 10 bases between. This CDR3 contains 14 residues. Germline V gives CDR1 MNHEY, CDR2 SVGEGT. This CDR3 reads CASKKSSSYNEQFF. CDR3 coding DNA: TGTGCCAGCAAGAAATCGAGCTCCTACAATGAGCAGTTCTTC.

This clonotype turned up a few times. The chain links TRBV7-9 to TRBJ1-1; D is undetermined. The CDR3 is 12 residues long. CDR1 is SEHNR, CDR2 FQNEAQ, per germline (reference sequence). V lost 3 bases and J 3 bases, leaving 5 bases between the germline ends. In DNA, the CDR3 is TGTGCCAGCAGCTTCCCACACACTGAAGCTTTCTTT. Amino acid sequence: CASSFPHTEAFF.

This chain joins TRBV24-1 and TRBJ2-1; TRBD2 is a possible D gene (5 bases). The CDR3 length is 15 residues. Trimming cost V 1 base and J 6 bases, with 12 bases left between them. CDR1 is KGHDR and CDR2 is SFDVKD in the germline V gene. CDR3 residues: CATSDFSLAGNEQFF. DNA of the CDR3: TGTGCCACCAGTGATTTCAGCCTAGCCGGCAATGAGCAGTTCTTC.

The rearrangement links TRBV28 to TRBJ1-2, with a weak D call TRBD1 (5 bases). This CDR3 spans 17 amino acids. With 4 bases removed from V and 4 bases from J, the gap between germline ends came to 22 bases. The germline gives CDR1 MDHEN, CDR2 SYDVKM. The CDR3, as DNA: TGTGCCAGCAGTTCTGAGGAGGTCCTTGGGGGGATCTATGGCTACACCTTC. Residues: CASSSEEVLGGIYGYTF.

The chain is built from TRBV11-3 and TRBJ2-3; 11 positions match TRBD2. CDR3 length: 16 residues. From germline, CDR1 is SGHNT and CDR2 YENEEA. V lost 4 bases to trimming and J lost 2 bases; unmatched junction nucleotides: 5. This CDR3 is CASSSGTSGLTDTQYF. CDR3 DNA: TGTGCCAGCAGCTCCGGGACTAGCGGACTCACAGATACGCAGTATTTT.